This T cell receptor beta chain is drawn from a study of T-cell reconstitution after alpha-beta-depleted transplantation in children. Study-level points and caveats: T-cell numbers and diversity one year post-transplant derived largely from freshly generated T cells. After transplant, at about two months, alpha-beta T cells were reportedly derived from several hundred expanded graft clones.

In regard to this clonotype: Its antigen is undetermined.

CDR3 length: 13 amino acids. V was clipped by 8 bases and J by 2 bases, with 12 bases between them. Germline CDR1 and CDR2: MGHRA and YSYEKL. TCRbeta library preparation incorporated unique molecular identifiers. One entry per CDR3 protein results from TCRdb running MiXCR on the PCR reads. The sample has 350,000 to 500,000 distinct CDR3 sequences, around two fifths seen once. The input for sequencing was PBMCs, taken before TCRalphabeta/CD19-depleted stem cell transplant. The genes are TRBV4-1 and TRBJ1-1; D not certain. The TCR was taken from a girl aged 2 to 9 with aplastic anemia, due to receive a stem cell transplant. The CDR3 protein is CASRAGGNTEAFF. Written as DNA, the CDR3 is TGCGCCAGCCGGGCAGGAGGTAACACTGAAGCTTTCTTT.